The 17 T cell receptor beta chains in this list originate from one sample, sequenced in a study of human T cells and chemical hapten exposure. One entry per CDR3 protein results from TCRdb running MiXCR on the RACE reads. The sample includes over 55,000 distinct CDR3 sequences, around 10% seen only once; the top ten take roughly 1.5%. This sample's time point: patch test 3, about 24 weeks after DPC sensitization. Treatment: therapeutic diphenylcyclopropenone sensitization with weekly scalp DPC. Sequencing was performed on whole blood, taken in connection with sensitization to the hapten diphenylcyclopropenone (DPC). These receptors were collected from a woman aged 50 to 60 with alopecia areata. Some clones in this sample may be carry-over from other donors' samples.

In this sample, this clonotype turned up many times. The chain has TRBV12-3 or TRBV12-4 and TRBJ1-1; D is uncertain. Trimming took 4 bases from V and 11 from J, leaving 11 bases between them. The CDR3 has 11 amino acids. The CDR3: CASSSAAEAFF. CDR3 DNA sequence: TGTGCCAGCAGTTCCGCTGCGGAGGCTTTCTTT.

The chain has TRBV29-1 and TRBJ2-7, with 7 bases identical to TRBD1. Trimming cost V 4 bases and J 1 base; bases outside gene matches: 1. CDR1 and CDR2 from the germline V gene are SQVTM and ANQGSEA. The CDR3 extends over 12 amino acids. The CDR3: CSVGDRSYEQYF. In nucleotides, the CDR3 is TGCAGCGTTGGGGACAGATCCTACGAGCAGTACTTC.

This clonotype was detected ten times or more. The chain recombines TRBV11-2 with TRBJ2-4; no clear D. There are 16 residues in the CDR3. CDR1 is SGHAT and CDR2 is FQNNGV in the germline V gene. V was pared by 2 bases and J by 5 bases, with 16 bases between. The CDR3 here is CASSLRAQRTQNIQYF. For the CDR3, the DNA is TGTGCCAGCAGCTTAAGGGCTCAAAGGACCCAAAACATTCAGTACTTC.

The V and J genes are TRBV12-3 or TRBV12-4 and TRBJ1-1; 9 bases align to TRBD1. This CDR3 has 15 residues. V gave up 2 bases and J gave up 8 bases; unmatched junction bases: 9. DNA for the CDR3: TGTGCCAGCAGTTTATTCAGGACAGGGGAGGAGGAAGCTTTCTTT. Translated: CASSLFRTGEEEAFF.

This clonotype was found a few times. The chain is built from TRBV6-5 and TRBJ1-1, with D possibly being TRBD1 (5 bases). The CDR3 consists of 12 residues. The ends were cut back, 3 bases at V and 11 bases at J, with 13 bases in the middle. Germline V gives CDR1 MNHEY, CDR2 SVGAGI. CDR3 DNA: TGTGCCAGCAGTTATGGTAGGGGAACGGCTTTCTTT. Translation gives CASSYGRGTAFF.

The sample holds many counts of this clonotype. The chain joins TRBV29-1 to TRBJ1-5; D may be TRBD1 (5 bases). There are 14 residues in the CDR3. In germline, CDR1 is SQVTM, CDR2 ANQGSEA. V was trimmed by 1 base and J by 8 bases, leaving 15 bases between them. The CDR3 sequence: CSVEGGGVGEPQHF. The CDR3 region has the DNA TGCAGCGTTGAAGGGGGAGGGGTAGGCGAGCCCCAGCATTTT.

This chain links TRBV5-1 with TRBJ2-3; D gene ambiguous. Germline CDR1 is SGHRS and CDR2 is YFSETQ. The CDR3 runs to 15 residues. Trimming shortened V by 2 bases and J by 3 bases, and 13 bases separated the two germline ends. CDR3 DNA: TGCGCCAGCAGCTTACTGGAGTCGGGTACAGATACGCAGTATTTT. The encoded protein is CASSLLESGTDTQYF.

There are many counts of this clonotype. The chain is built from TRBV20-1 and TRBJ1-2; D call uncertain. CDR3 length: 15 residues. V dropped 7 bases and J dropped 0 bases, with 18 bases sitting between them. CDR1 and CDR2 from the germline V gene are DFQATT and SNEGSKA (reference sequence). CDR3 region: CSDPRVTLSNYGYTF. CDR3 in DNA: TGCAGTGATCCCCGAGTTACCCTTTCTAACTATGGCTACACCTTC.

The genes are TRBV3-1 and TRBJ2-3, with 7 bases identical to TRBD2. Germline CDR1 reads LGHDT; CDR2 reads YNNKEL (reference sequence). V shed 4 bases, J shed 3 bases, and the junction held 1 base outside the gene matches. The CDR3 has 13 amino acids. CDR3 DNA: TGTGCCAGCAGCCGGCGGGGGACAGATACGCAGTATTTT. Its translation: CASSRRGTDTQYF.

The chain links TRBV11-2 to TRBJ2-3; D uncertain. Trimming stripped 1 base from V and 2 bases from J, with 7 bases between. Germline loops: CDR1 SGHAT, CDR2 FQNNGV. The CDR3 runs to 14 residues. CDR3 DNA: TGTGCCAGCAGCTTAGGTTCTCTCACAGATACGCAGTATTTT. Translating gives CASSLGSLTDTQYF.

This rearrangement joins TRBV13 to TRBJ1-2; 8 nucleotides match TRBD1. Germline loops: CDR1 PRHDT, CDR2 FYEKMQ (reference sequence). CDR3 length equals 13 residues. Trimming took 10 bases from V and 5 from J; bases not matched to a gene: 9. The CDR3 nucleotides are TGTGCCACACAACTCAGGGGGCTGTATGGCTACACCTTC. Amino acid sequence: CATQLRGLYGYTF.

This clonotype was seen a few times. V and J are TRBV5-1 and TRBJ2-2, with D perhaps matching TRBD1 or TRBD2 (5 bases each). Germline-derived CDR1 and CDR2 are SGHRS and YFSETQ. The V end was cut by 0 bases, the J end by 4 bases, with 13 bases between. CDR3 size: 16 residues. The CDR3 here is CASSLGDGSRTGELFF. CDR3 bases: TGCGCCAGCAGCTTGGGGGACGGCTCGCGCACCGGGGAGCTGTTTTTT.

The V and J genes are TRBV3-1 and TRBJ1-1; D not certain. Trimming stripped 1 base from V and 6 bases from J, with 6 bases between. Per the germline V gene, CDR1 is LGHDT and CDR2 is YNNKEL (reference sequence). This CDR3 is 12 amino acids long. The CDR3 region has the DNA TGTGCCAGCAGCCAAGTTGAGTCTGAAGCTTTCTTT. Translated, it gives CASSQVESEAFF.

The table lists this clonotype with many counts. This chain joins TRBV11-2 and TRBJ2-1; 7 bases are shared with TRBD2. The CDR3 consists of 12 residues. Trimming at V came to 2 bases and at J to 8 bases, leaving 0 bases not matched to a gene. Germline V gene data show CDR1 as SGHAT and CDR2 as FQNNGV. CDR3 in amino acids: CASSLSGDEQFF. The CDR3 region has the DNA TGTGCCAGCAGCTTAAGCGGGGATGAGCAGTTCTTC.

This chain connects TRBV28 to TRBJ2-7; no clear D gene. The CDR3 sequence is 12 residues long. The germline CDR1 and CDR2 sequences are MDHEN and SYDVKM. Deletions cut 3 bases from V and 2 bases from J, with 5 bases between. The CDR3 region is CASSFEAYEQYF. CDR3 in DNA: TGTGCCAGCAGTTTTGAGGCCTACGAGCAGTACTTC.

There are many counts of this clonotype. This chain uses TRBV18 with TRBJ1-6, with D maybe TRBD1 (5 bases). The CDR3 loop spans 16 amino acids. The V gene's germline CDR1 is KGHSH and CDR2 LQKENI. With 2 bases removed from V and 7 bases from J, the gap between germline ends came to 15 bases. The CDR3: CASSPVPRGGNSPLHF. The DNA for the CDR3 is TGTGCCAGCTCACCAGTCCCCCGGGGGGGAAATTCACCCCTCCACTTT.

This clonotype was detected a few times. This chain joins TRBV6-5 and TRBJ1-4; D is ambiguous. V gave up 5 bases and J gave up 0 bases, with 7 bases separating them. Germline loops: CDR1 MNHEY, CDR2 SVGAGI. CDR3 length: 14 residues. The DNA of the CDR3 is TGTGCCAGCAGTCCGGCGTCAACTAATGAAAAACTGTTTTTT. Translation: CASSPASTNEKLFF.